The clone carrying this T cell receptor beta chain was seen once. The antigen is unknown. This sample is part of a study of T cell responses to AZD1222 COVID-19 vaccine. Assay: immunoSEQ multiplex PCR; the TCRdb copy retains only in-frame clones and omits some. The table lists 110,000 to 150,000 clones, approximately 93% of them singletons, with less than 15% in the top ten. There are 14 residues in the CDR3. Germline lookup yields CDR1 SGHAT and CDR2 FQDESV (reference sequence). Trimming took off 6 bases at V and 2 bases at J, with 14 bases between the two ends. General observations from the study: Baseline seropositives among AZD1222 recipients totaled only six or seven.

This TCR derives from an adult who had recovered from COVID-19. The chain carries TRBV11-1 and TRBJ2-7; a weak D match, TRBD2 (5 bases). The sequencing here drew on peripheral blood, taken after recovery from COVID-19. CDR3 nucleotides: TGTGCCAGCAGTCTTGCGGGCACCCCCTACGAGCAGTACTTC. Protein: CASSLAGTPYEQYF.